This T cell receptor beta chain came from a study of cytomegalovirus exposure and HLA in healthy donors. General observations from the study: Later analysis identified a missense DCLRE1C variant that was linked to TCR beta V- and J-gene trimming. Across donors, sequencing depth was assumed by presence/absence analyses to be roughly uniform.

Primers included in the PCR were 60 Vbeta and 13 Jbeta primers. Method: immunoSEQ multiplex PCR; TCRdb's copy keeps in-frame clones and lacks some. Counted here are some 130,000 clones, approximately 68% occurring once; the ten biggest clones make up about 1.6%. V was trimmed by 3 bases and J by 5 bases, leaving 16 bases between them. This CDR3 has 15 amino acids. Germline CDR1 reads LNHDA; CDR2 reads SQIVND (reference sequence). Of note for this clone: Its target is not known.

This chain connects TRBV19 to TRBJ1-1; D not certain. The TCR originated in a man aged 30-40 years in good health and CMV-seropositive. Sequencing input: PBMCs. CDR3 amino acids: CASSIWVGVGTEAFF. The CDR3 nucleotides read TGTGCCAGTAGTATTTGGGTGGGTGTCGGGACTGAAGCTTTCTTT.